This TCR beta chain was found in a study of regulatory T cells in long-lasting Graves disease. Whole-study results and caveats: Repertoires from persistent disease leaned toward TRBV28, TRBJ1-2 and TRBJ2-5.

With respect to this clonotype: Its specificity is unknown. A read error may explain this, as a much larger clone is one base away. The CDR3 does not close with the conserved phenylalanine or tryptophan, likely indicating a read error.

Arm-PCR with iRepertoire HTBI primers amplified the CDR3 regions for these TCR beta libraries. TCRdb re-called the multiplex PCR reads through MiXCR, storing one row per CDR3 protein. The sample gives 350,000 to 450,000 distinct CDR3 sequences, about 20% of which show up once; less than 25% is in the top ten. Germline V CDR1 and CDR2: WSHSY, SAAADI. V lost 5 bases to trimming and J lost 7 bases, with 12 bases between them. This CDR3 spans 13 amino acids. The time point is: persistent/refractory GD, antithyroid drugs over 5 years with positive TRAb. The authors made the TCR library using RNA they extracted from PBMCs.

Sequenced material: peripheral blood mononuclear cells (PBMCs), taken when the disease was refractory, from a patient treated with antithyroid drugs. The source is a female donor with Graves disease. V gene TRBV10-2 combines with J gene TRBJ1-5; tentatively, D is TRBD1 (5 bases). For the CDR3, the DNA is TGCGCCAGCAGTTTCGGCAGGGAGCAGCCCCAGCATCTT. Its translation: CASSFGREQPQHL.